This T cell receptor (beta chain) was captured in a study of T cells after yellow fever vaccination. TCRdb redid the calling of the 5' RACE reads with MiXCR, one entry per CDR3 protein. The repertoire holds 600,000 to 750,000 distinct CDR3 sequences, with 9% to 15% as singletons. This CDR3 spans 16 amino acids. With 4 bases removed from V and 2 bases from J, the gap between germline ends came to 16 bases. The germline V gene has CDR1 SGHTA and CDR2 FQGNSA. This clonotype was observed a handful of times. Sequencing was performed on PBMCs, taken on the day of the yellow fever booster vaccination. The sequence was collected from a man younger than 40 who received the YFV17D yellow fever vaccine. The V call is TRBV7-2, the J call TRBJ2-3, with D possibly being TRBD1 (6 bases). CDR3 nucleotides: TGTGCCAGCAGCTACCCACGGGACACAGTCACAGATACGCAGTATTTT. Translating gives CASSYPRDTVTDTQYF.